The rows below give T cell receptor beta chains drawn from one sample of a study of T cell repertoires in cytomegalovirus infection. TCRdb ran MiXCR on the reads and lists one entry per CDR3 protein. The table has tens of thousands of distinct CDR3 sequences, 20% to 25% seen once. What these receptors recognize is not known. This material consisted of CD8+ T cells from cultured PBMCs, taken from culture after CMV antigen stimulation. These receptors all stem from a human donor in good health (CMV status not recorded). Some clones in this sample may be carry-over from other donors' samples. CDR3s include the opening cysteine and the closing phenylalanine or tryptophan. The order of the fields is D gene, clone size, V gene, J gene, CDR3 length, CDR3 protein, CDR3 DNA. A D gene is named only where the DNA matches it firmly. Size is omitted from some rows. Given values are once, few, many or a class for expanded clones.

-,few,TRBV7-8,TRBJ1-1,16,CASSQGRGAVNTEAFF,TGTGCCAGCAGTCAGGGGAGGGGGGCCGTCAACACTGAAGCTTTCTTT
-,few,TRBV7-9,TRBJ1-2,13,CASSFGTPHGYTF,TGTGCCAGCAGCTTCGGGACACCGCATGGCTACACCTTC
-,-,TRBV4-3,TRBJ2-1,13,CASSADLYNEQFF,TGCGCCAGCAGCGCTGACCTATACAATGAGCAGTTCTTC
TRBD2,few,TRBV6-6,TRBJ2-3,18,CASSYHRRLAGEPDTQYF,TGTGCCAGCAGTTACCACCGCAGACTAGCGGGGGAACCAGATACGCAGTATTTT
-,few,TRBV12-3/TRBV12-4,TRBJ1-6,13,CATQEGGGSPLHF,TGTGCCACCCAAGAGGGTGGGGGTTCACCCCTCCACTTT
-,-,TRBV7-9,TRBJ2-7,15,CASSLLLERAYEQYF,TGTGCCAGCAGCTTACTTTTAGAGAGAGCCTACGAGCAGTACTTC
-,-,TRBV7-2,TRBJ2-1,14,CASSPSGVNNEQFF,TGTGCCAGCAGCCCGTCGGGGGTGAACAATGAGCAGTTCTTC
TRBD1,-,TRBV2,TRBJ1-2,14,CATNTGGAGYGYTF,TGTGCCACCAACACAGGGGGCGCGGGTTATGGCTACACCTTC
TRBD1,few,TRBV4-3,TRBJ2-7,16,CASSQAPDRPTYEQYF,TGCGCCAGCAGCCAAGCCCCGGACAGGCCAACCTACGAGCAGTACTTC
-,-,TRBV4-1,TRBJ1-1,13,CASSHTGGTEAFF,TGCGCCAGCAGCCACACCGGGGGCACTGAAGCTTTCTTT
TRBD1,few,TRBV7-8,TRBJ1-1,14,CASSLSPGQSEAFF,TGTGCCAGCAGCTTATCCCCGGGACAGAGTGAAGCTTTCTTT
TRBD2,-,TRBV19,TRBJ2-1,15,CASSIKLAEYNEQFF,TGTGCCAGTAGTATAAAACTAGCGGAGTACAATGAGCAGTTCTTC
-,-,TRBV7-9,TRBJ2-1,16,CASSLPPGARDNEQFF,TGTGCCAGCAGCTTGCCGCCGGGGGCTAGAGACAATGAGCAGTTCTTC
-,few,TRBV4-3,TRBJ1-1,13,CASSQDQDTEAFF,TGCGCCAGCAGCCAAGATCAGGACACTGAAGCTTTCTTT
-,-,TRBV7-8,TRBJ2-1,15,CASSPQGISYNEQFF,TGTGCCAGCAGCCCACAGGGAATCTCCTACAATGAGCAGTTCTTC
TRBD1,-,TRBV4-3,TRBJ1-2,15,CASSAGTGGDYGYTF,TGCGCCAGCAGCGCCGGGACAGGGGGCGACTATGGCTACACCTTC
-,many,TRBV7-9,TRBJ2-7,12,CASSMTAEFQYF,TGTGCCAGCAGTATGACAGCCGAGTTTCAGTACTTC
-,few,TRBV7-9,TRBJ2-7,15,CASSLAERSSYEQYF,TGTGCCAGCAGCTTAGCGGAGAGGAGCAGCTACGAGCAGTACTTC
TRBD2,few,TRBV7-2,TRBJ2-1,16,CASSLRQRGPNNEQFF,TGTGCCAGCAGCTTACGACAGCGGGGGCCAAACAATGAGCAGTTCTTC
-,-,TRBV7-6,TRBJ2-5,16,CASSSPRDTGRETQYF,TGTGCCAGCAGCTCCCCTCGGGACACCGGCCGGGAGACCCAGTACTTC
-,-,TRBV7-8,TRBJ2-1,16,CASSLAVRGAYNEQFF,TGTGCCAGCAGCTTAGCGGTGAGGGGCGCGTACAATGAGCAGTTCTTC
-,-,TRBV12-3/TRBV12-4,TRBJ1-2,13,CASSDTRASGYTF,TGTGCCAGCAGTGACACCAGGGCCAGCGGCTACACCTTC
-,few,TRBV7-6,TRBJ2-2,15,CASSLSGAYTGELFF,TGTGCCAGCAGCTTGTCTGGGGCGTACACCGGGGAGCTGTTTTTT
-,few,TRBV6-2/TRBV6-3,TRBJ1-2,14,CASSPRRTAGGYTF,TGTGCCAGCAGCCCCCGTCGAACGGCGGGCGGCTACACCTTC
-,few,TRBV7-2,TRBJ2-7,15,CASSWKGRGFDEQYF,TGTGCCAGCAGCTGGAAGGGACGGGGCTTCGACGAGCAGTACTTC
-,few,TRBV7-8,TRBJ2-7,14,CASSSGAVSGEQYF,TGTGCCAGCAGCTCCGGGGCCGTATCCGGCGAGCAGTACTTC
-,-,TRBV7-6,TRBJ2-3,16,CASSQNSGAGTDTQYF,TGTGCCAGCAGCCAGAACTCGGGGGCGGGTACAGATACGCAGTATTTT
TRBD1,many,TRBV7-9,TRBJ1-4,14,CASSLGQGNEKLFF,TGTGCCAGCAGTCTAGGACAGGGCAATGAAAAACTGTTTTTT
-,few,TRBV27,TRBJ1-6,17,CASSLRAGRFPNSPLHF,TGTGCCAGCAGTTTAAGGGCAGGGAGGTTCCCCAATTCACCCCTCCACTTT
-,few,TRBV6-1,TRBJ2-1,16,CASSEDGSSSYNEQFF,TGTGCCAGCAGTGAAGATGGTAGTAGCTCCTACAATGAGCAGTTCTTC
-,few,TRBV7-2,TRBJ1-3,15,CASSLQRGSGNTIYF,TGTGCCAGCAGCTTACAGAGGGGGTCTGGAAACACCATATATTTT
-,-,TRBV12-3/TRBV12-4,TRBJ2-7,14,CASSSYRDIAEQYF,TGTGCCAGCAGTTCGTACCGGGACATCGCCGAGCAGTACTTC
-,-,TRBV7-2,TRBJ1-1,13,CASSSARDTEAFF,TGTGCCAGCAGCTCCGCGAGGGACACTGAAGCTTTCTTT
TRBD1,few,TRBV7-8,TRBJ1-2,16,CASSLTGGPTNYGYTF,TGTGCCAGCAGCTTGACAGGGGGCCCGACTAACTATGGCTACACCTTC
-,few,TRBV12-3/TRBV12-4,TRBJ2-6,14,CASSFSSGANVLTF,TGTGCCAGCAGTTTTAGCTCTGGGGCCAACGTCCTGACTTTC
-,few,TRBV10-3,TRBJ1-5,14,CATQRTGGNQPQHF,TGTGCCACCCAACGGACGGGAGGCAATCAGCCCCAGCATTTT
TRBD1,few,TRBV23-1,TRBJ2-2,16,CASSQEDRQNTGELFF,TGCGCCAGCAGTCAAGAGGACAGGCAGAACACCGGGGAGCTGTTTTTT
-,-,TRBV27,TRBJ2-4,17,CASSLTGEDSRKNIQYF,TGTGCCAGCAGTTTAACAGGGGAGGATTCTCGGAAAAACATTCAGTACTTC
-,many,TRBV7-9,TRBJ1-2,14,CASSPWSSDYGYTF,TGTGCCAGCAGCCCCTGGTCTTCGGACTATGGCTACACCTTC
-,few,TRBV7-9,TRBJ2-7,16,CASSPTEGPSSYEQYF,TGTGCCAGCAGTCCCACGGAGGGCCCCAGCTCCTACGAGCAGTACTTC
-,-,TRBV7-9,TRBJ1-3,16,CASSLEAGSSGNTIYF,TGTGCCAGCAGCTTAGAGGCGGGGAGCTCTGGAAACACCATATATTTT
-,-,TRBV4-1,TRBJ2-7,15,CASSQDGQTDYEQYF,TGCGCCAGCAGCCAAGACGGACAGACAGACTACGAGCAGTACTTC
TRBD2,-,TRBV6-2/TRBV6-3,TRBJ2-7,14,CASIDLAGHYEQYF,TGTGCCAGCATCGATCTAGCGGGGCATTACGAGCAGTACTTC
TRBD2,many,TRBV29-1,TRBJ2-3,18,CSVLGTSGGPWGTDTQYF,TGCAGCGTTCTCGGGACTAGCGGGGGGCCGTGGGGTACAGATACGCAGTATTTT
-,many,TRBV6-2/TRBV6-3,TRBJ1-5,16,CASMDHQVTLDQPQHF,TGTGCCAGCATGGACCACCAGGTTACGTTGGATCAGCCCCAGCATTTT
TRBD1,-,TRBV6-1,TRBJ1-5,14,CASRARQGDQPQHF,TGTGCCAGCAGAGCACGACAGGGGGACCAGCCCCAGCATTTT
-,few,TRBV11-1,TRBJ2-1,15,CASSLAVSTWNEQFF,TGTGCCAGCAGCTTAGCGGTGTCTACCTGGAATGAGCAGTTCTTC
-,-,TRBV12-3/TRBV12-4,TRBJ2-4,12,CASSPTGWVQYF,TGTGCCAGCAGTCCCACAGGGTGGGTTCAGTACTTC